This T cell receptor (beta chain) was sequenced during a study of PD-L1 blockade in urothelial cancer. Sample time point: peripheral blood 6 weeks after treatment start. Sequenced by immunoSEQ multiplex PCR; TCRdb stores in-frame clones only, minus some. The sample lists about 130,000 clones, 86% occurring once. The specimen was PBMCs, collected around atezolizumab (anti-PD-L1) treatment. The source of this sequence is a middle-aged man with urothelial cancer.

The CDR3 is CSVTGSAGYTF. The CDR3 nucleotides are TGCAGTGTTACAGGGTCGGCTGGCTACACCTTC. The J gene is TRBJ1-2, the V gene TRBV20-1; D is perhaps TRBD1 (6 bases). With 7 bases removed from V and 7 bases from J, the gap between germline ends came to 13 bases. Germline CDR1 DFQATT, CDR2 SNEGSKA (reference sequence). CDR3 length equals 11 residues.